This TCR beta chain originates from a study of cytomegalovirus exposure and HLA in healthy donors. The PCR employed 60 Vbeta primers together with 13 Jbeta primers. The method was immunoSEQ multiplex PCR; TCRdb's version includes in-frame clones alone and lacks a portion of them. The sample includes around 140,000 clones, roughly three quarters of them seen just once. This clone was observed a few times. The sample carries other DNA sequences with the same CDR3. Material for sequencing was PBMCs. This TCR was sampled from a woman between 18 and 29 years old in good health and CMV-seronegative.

The CDR3 loop reads CASSYSRNEKLFF. The CDR3 DNA follows: TGTGCCAGCAGTTACAGCCGTAATGAAAAACTGTTTTTT. The rearrangement joins TRBV6-6 to TRBJ1-4; D remains unclear. The V end lost 2 bases, the J end lost 4 bases, and 5 bases lay between the germline ends. Germline V gene lookup returns CDR1 MNHNY and CDR2 SVGAGI (reference sequence). The CDR3 contains 13 residues.